This TCR beta chain was recorded in a study of blood T cell repertoires in COVID-19. In the study overall: The United States, Italy and Spain were the sources of the acute and convalescent COVID-19 samples. The analysed material was cDNA or gDNA that came from T cells, B-cell-depleted T cells, or PBMCs.

In the original analysis: Reference gene primer amplification yielded estimated nucleated cell counts. Libraries were prepared by immunoSEQ multiplex PCR; TCRdb keeps only in-frame clonotypes and omits some of them. Clone size and the V and J calls come from that table; the DNA yielded D and trimming. The repertoire holds around 70,000 clones, with about 82% as singletons. Germline CDR1 is KGHDR and CDR2 is SFDVKD. V gave up 4 bases and J gave up 2 bases, with 7 bases separating them. The length of the CDR3 is 13 residues. V gene TRBV24-1 combines with J gene TRBJ1-2; TRBD1 might be the D (5 bases). Sequencing used peripheral blood. This receptor was obtained from a woman aged 55-70 years with acute or convalescent COVID-19. The CDR3 sequence: CATSDRANYGYTF. The CDR3 DNA sequence: TGTGCCACCAGTGACAGGGCGAACTATGGCTACACCTTC.